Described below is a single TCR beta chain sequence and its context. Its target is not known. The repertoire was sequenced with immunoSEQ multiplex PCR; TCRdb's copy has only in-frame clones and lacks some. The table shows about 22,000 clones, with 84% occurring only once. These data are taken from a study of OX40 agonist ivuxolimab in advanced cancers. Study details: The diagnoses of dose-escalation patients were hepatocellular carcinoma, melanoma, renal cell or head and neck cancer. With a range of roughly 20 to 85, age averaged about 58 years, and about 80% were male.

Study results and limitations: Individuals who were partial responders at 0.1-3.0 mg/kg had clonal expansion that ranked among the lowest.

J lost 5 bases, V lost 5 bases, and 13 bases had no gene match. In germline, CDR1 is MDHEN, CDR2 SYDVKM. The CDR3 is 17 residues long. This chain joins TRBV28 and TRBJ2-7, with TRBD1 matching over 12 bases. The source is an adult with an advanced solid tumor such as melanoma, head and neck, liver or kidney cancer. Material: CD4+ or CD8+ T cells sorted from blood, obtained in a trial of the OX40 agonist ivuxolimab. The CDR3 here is CASSPGQGAHWINEQYF. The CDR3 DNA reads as TGTGCCAGCAGTCCGGGACAGGGGGCGCACTGGATTAACGAGCAGTACTTC.